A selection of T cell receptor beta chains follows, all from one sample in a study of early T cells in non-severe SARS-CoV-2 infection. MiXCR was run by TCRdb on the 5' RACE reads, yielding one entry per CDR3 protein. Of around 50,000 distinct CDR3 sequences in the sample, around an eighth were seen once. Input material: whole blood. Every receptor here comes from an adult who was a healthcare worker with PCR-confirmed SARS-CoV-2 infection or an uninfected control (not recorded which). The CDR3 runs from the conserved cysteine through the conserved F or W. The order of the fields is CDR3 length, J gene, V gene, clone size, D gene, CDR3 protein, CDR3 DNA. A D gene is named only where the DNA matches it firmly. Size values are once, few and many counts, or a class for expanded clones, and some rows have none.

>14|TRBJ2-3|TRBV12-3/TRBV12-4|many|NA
CASSLALFTDTQYF
TGTGCCAGCAGTTTAGCGCTATTCACAGATACGCAGTATTTT
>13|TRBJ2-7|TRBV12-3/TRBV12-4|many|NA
CASTTLGAYEQYF
TGTGCCAGCACTACCCTAGGGGCCTACGAGCAGTACTTC
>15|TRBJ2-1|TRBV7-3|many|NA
CASSLTRSSYNEQFF
TGTGCCAGCAGCTTAACTAGGAGCTCCTACAATGAGCAGTTCTTC
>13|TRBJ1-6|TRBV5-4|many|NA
CASSLDRISPLHF
TGTGCCAGCAGCTTGGACAGGATTTCACCCCTCCACTTT
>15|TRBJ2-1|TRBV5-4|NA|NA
CASSMEGTIPNEQFF
TGTGCCAGCAGCATGGAGGGGACCATCCCCAATGAGCAGTTCTTC
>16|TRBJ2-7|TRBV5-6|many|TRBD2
CASTFRRTSPYYEQYF
TGTGCCAGCACCTTCAGGCGGACTAGTCCATACTACGAGCAGTACTTC
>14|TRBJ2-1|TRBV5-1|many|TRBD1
CASSSEQGYNEQFF
TGCGCCAGCAGCTCCGAACAGGGGTACAATGAGCAGTTCTTC
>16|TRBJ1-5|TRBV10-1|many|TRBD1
CASSEGQGLSNQPQHF
TGCGCCAGCAGTGAGGGACAGGGGTTGAGCAATCAGCCCCAGCATTTT
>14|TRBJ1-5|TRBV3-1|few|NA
CASSRGASNQPQHF
TGTGCCAGCAGCCGCGGGGCAAGCAATCAGCCCCAGCATTTT
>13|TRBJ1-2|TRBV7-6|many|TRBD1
CASTPGGNYGYTF
TGTGCCAGCACCCCAGGGGGTAACTATGGCTACACCTTC
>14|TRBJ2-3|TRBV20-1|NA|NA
CSARKRGGTDTQYF
TGCAGTGCTAGAAAACGAGGAGGCACAGATACGCAGTATTTT
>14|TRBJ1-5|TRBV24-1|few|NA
CATSGRGGNQPQHF
TGTGCCACCAGCGGCAGGGGAGGCAATCAGCCCCAGCATTTT
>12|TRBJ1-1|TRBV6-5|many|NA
CASSYGPTEAFF
TGTGCCAGCAGTTACGGGCCCACTGAAGCTTTCTTT
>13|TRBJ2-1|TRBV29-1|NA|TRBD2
CSSRGLLYNEQFF
TGCAGCTCTCGGGGACTACTCTACAATGAGCAGTTCTTC
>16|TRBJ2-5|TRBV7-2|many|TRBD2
CASSLVSVGGKETQYF
TGTGCCAGCAGCTTAGTATCTGTGGGAGGGAAAGAGACCCAGTACTTC
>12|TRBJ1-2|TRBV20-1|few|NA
CSPLQGAYGYTF
TGCAGTCCCCTCCAGGGTGCCTATGGCTACACCTTC
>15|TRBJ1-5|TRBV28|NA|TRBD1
CASSSADRVKQPQHF
TGTGCCAGCAGTTCAGCCGACAGGGTTAAACAGCCCCAGCATTTT
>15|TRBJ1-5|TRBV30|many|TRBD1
CAWRDRGRSNQPQHF
TGTGCCTGGAGGGACAGGGGGAGAAGCAATCAGCCCCAGCATTTT
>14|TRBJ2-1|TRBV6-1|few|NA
CASSEMRGSDEQFF
TGTGCCAGCAGTGAAATGCGGGGCAGCGATGAGCAGTTCTTC
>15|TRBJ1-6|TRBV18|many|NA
CASSPLASWDSPLHF
TGTGCCAGCTCACCACTAGCCAGTTGGGATTCACCCCTCCACTTT
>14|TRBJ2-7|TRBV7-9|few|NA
CASSLGTESNEQYF
TGTGCCAGCAGCTTAGGGACAGAAAGCAACGAGCAGTACTTC
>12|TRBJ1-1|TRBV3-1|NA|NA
CASSQGGGQAFF
TGTGCCAGCAGCCAAGGTGGGGGGCAGGCTTTCTTT
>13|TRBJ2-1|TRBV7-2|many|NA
CASSPPGYNEQFF
TGTGCCAGCAGCCCCCCTGGCTACAATGAGCAGTTCTTC